Listed here are 7 T cell receptor beta chains from one sample, sequenced in a study of radiation and T cells in renal cell carcinoma. Time point meaning: blood 2 weeks post-SBRT. Specified treatment: 15 Gy SBRT to primary tumor, nephrectomy 4 weeks later. Some clones are missing from TCRdb's copy, which holds only in-frame ones; the method was immunoSEQ multiplex PCR. Of fewer than 150,000 clones listed, 70% to 90% are singletons. The sample in question was blood, obtained from a patient whose treatment included radiotherapy and nephrectomy. Source of these receptors: a woman in her sixties or seventies with renal cell carcinoma.

This clone was seen only a few times. CDR3: CAWTILNTEAFF. The DNA for the CDR3 is TGTGCCTGGACAATATTGAACACTGAAGCTTTCTTT. The genes are TRBV30 and TRBJ1-1, with D uncertain. The CDR3 runs 12 residues. Germline loops: CDR1 GTSNPN, CDR2 SVGIG (reference sequence). V shed 4 bases and J shed 0 bases, with 6 bases lying between them. The variable domain in full, completed from reference TRBV30 and TRBJ1-1, reads SQTIHQWPATLVQPVGSPLSLECTVEGTSNPNLYWYRQAAGRGLQLLFYSVGIGQISSEVPQNLSASRPQDRQFILSSKKLLLSDSGFYLCAWTILNTEAFFGQGTRLTVV.

The chain couples TRBV30 to TRBJ1-1; D ambiguous. This CDR3 spans 13 amino acids. V was pared by 3 bases and J by 0 bases, with 8 bases between. CDR1 GTSNPN and CDR2 SVGIG come from the germline V gene (reference sequence). Here the CDR3 reads CAWRELLNTEAFF. Written as DNA, the CDR3 is TGTGCCTGGAGAGAGCTGCTGAACACTGAAGCTTTCTTT.

The chain recombines TRBV2 with TRBJ1-1; D ambiguous. This CDR3 has 14 amino acids. V lost 4 bases and J 4 bases, leaving 13 bases between the germline ends. Per germline, CDR1 SNHLY and CDR2 FYNNEI. The DNA for the CDR3 is TGTGCCAGCAGTGGAGGACGGAGACTCACTGAAGCTTTCTTT. It encodes CASSGGRRLTEAFF.

The chain is built from TRBV19 and TRBJ1-2; 7 nucleotides line up with TRBD1. The J segment lost 6 bases and the V segment lost 5 bases, leaving 6 bases of the junction unmatched. Germline lookup yields CDR1 LNHDA and CDR2 SQIVND (reference sequence). CDR3 length equals 13 residues. Here the CDR3 DNA reads TGTGCCAGTAGTTCCTCCGGGACAGATGGCTACACCTTC. Translated: CASSSSGTDGYTF.

V gene TRBV19 combines with J gene TRBJ1-2; 10 bases are shared with TRBD1. With 9 bases clipped from V and 6 bases from J, the junction kept 7 bases outside the gene matches. Germline V CDR1 and CDR2: LNHDA, SQIVND (reference sequence). The CDR3 is made up of 13 amino acids. CDR3 coding DNA: TGTGCCAGAGACAGGGGGCGGCTCGATGGCTACACCTTC. Its protein product is CARDRGRLDGYTF.

The rearrangement links TRBV29-1 to TRBJ1-2; TRBD1 matches at 8 bases. V gave up 6 bases and J gave up 6 bases; unmatched junction bases: 9. In germline, CDR1 is SQVTM, CDR2 ANQGSEA. The CDR3 is 13 residues long. The CDR3 reads CSVPSPGGDGYTF. The CDR3 coding sequence is TGCAGCGTCCCCTCCCCAGGGGGCGATGGCTACACCTTC.

The chain links TRBV18 to TRBJ1-5; maybe TRBD1 (6 bases). V lost 4 bases and J 1 base, leaving 11 bases between the germline ends. Germline V lookup: CDR1 KGHSH, CDR2 LQKENI. This CDR3 is built from 15 residues. CDR3 nucleotides: TGTGCCAGCTCACAGGGACAAAAGAGCAATCAGCCCCAGCATTTT. The encoded protein is CASSQGQKSNQPQHF.